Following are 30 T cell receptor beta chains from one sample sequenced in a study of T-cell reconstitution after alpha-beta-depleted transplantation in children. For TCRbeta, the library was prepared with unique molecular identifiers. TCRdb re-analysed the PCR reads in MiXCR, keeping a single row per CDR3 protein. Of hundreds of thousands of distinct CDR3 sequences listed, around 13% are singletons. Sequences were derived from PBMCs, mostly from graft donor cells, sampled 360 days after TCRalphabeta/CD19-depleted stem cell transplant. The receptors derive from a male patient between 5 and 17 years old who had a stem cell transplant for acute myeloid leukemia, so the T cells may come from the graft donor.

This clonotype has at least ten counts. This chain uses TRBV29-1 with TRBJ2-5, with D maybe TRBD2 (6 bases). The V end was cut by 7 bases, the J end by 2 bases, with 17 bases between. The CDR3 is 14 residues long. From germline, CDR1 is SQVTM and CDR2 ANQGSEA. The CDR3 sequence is CSGGNVAGQETQYF. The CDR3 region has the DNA TGCAGCGGTGGAAATGTGGCGGGACAAGAGACCCAGTACTTC.

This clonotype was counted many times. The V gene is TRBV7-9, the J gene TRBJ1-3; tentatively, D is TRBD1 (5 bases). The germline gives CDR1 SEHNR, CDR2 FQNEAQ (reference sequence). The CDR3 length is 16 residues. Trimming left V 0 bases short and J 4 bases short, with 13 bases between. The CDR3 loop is CASSLAVAGRGNTIYF. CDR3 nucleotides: TGTGCCAGCAGCTTAGCAGTGGCAGGGAGAGGAAACACCATATATTTT.

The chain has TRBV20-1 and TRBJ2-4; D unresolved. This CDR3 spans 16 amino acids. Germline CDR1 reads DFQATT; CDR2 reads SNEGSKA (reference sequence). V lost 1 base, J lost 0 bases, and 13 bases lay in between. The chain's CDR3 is CSARAVATLAKNIQYF. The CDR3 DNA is TGCAGTGCTAGAGCGGTGGCGACTTTAGCCAAAAACATTCAGTACTTC.

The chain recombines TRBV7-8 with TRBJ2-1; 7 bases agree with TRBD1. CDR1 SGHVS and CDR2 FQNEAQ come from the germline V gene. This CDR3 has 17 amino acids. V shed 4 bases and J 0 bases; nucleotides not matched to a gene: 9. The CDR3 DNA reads TGTGCCAGCAGCTCCTACAGGGGCCGGAGCTCCTACAATGAGCAGTTCTTC. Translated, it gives CASSSYRGRSSYNEQFF.

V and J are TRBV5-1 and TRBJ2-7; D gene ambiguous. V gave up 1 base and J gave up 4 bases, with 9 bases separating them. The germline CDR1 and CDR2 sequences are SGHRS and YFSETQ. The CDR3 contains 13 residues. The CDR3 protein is CASSLFGGYEQYF. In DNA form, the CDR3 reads TGCGCCAGCAGCTTGTTCGGCGGATACGAGCAGTACTTC.

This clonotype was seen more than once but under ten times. The CDR3 is CASSLSKRGYNEQFF. The CDR3 DNA reads as TGTGCCAGCAGTTTGTCGAAGCGGGGATACAATGAGCAGTTCTTC. V usage is TRBV27 and J usage is TRBJ2-1; TRBD2 aligns across 7 bases. This CDR3 is 15 amino acids long. Germline V lookup: CDR1 MNHEY, CDR2 SMNVEV (reference sequence). V was pared by 3 bases and J by 4 bases, with 6 bases of the junction left unmatched.

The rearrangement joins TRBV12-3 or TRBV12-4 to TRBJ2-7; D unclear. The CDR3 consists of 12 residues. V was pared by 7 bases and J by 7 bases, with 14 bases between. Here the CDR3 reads CASTLWSSEQYF. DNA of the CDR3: TGTGCCAGCACCTTGTGGAGTTCTGAGCAGTACTTC.

The CDR3 loop reads CASSLNPGIMNTEAFF. The CDR3 DNA reads TGTGCCAGCAGTTTGAACCCCGGGATCATGAACACTGAAGCTTTCTTT. V gene TRBV6-2 or TRBV6-3 combines with J gene TRBJ1-1; D remains ambiguous. The germline V and J ends were trimmed by 4 bases and 0 bases, with 15 bases remaining between them. This CDR3 has 16 residues. CDR1 is MNHEY and CDR2 is SVGEGT in the germline V gene.

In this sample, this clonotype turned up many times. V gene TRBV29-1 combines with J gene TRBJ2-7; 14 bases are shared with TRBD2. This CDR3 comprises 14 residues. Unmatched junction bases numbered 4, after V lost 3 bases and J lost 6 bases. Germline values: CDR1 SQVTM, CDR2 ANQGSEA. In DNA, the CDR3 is TGCAGCGTTGATGGGACTAGCGGGGGAGGCGAGCAGTACTTC. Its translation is CSVDGTSGGGEQYF.

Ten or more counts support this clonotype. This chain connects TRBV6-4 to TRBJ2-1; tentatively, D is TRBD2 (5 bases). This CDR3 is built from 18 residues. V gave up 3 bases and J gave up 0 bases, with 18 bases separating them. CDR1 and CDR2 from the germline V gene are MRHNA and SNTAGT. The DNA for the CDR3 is TGTGCCAGCAGTGATCATGGACGGGGAGCGAGCTCCTACAATGAGCAGTTCTTC. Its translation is CASSDHGRGASSYNEQFF.

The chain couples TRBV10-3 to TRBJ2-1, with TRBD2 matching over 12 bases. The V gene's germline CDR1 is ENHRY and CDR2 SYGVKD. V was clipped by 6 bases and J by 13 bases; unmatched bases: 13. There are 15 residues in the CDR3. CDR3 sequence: CAISALAGGPGTQFF. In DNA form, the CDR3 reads TGTGCCATCAGCGCCCTAGCGGGAGGGCCAGGAACTCAGTTCTTC.

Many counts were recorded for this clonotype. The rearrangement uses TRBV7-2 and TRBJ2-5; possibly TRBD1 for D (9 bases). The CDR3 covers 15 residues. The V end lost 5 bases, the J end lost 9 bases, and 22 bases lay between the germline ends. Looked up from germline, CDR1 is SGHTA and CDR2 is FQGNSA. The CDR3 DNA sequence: TGTGCCAGCAGCCCCGGGACAGGGAGGCGGGAGGCCCAGTACTTC. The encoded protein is CASSPGTGRREAQYF.

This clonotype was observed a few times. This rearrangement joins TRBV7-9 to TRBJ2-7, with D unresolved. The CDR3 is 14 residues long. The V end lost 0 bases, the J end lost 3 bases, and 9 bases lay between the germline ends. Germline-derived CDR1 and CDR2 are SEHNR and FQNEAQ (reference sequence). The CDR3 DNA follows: TGTGCCAGCAGCTTAGCGCCATGGGTCTACGAGCAGTACTTC. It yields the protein CASSLAPWVYEQYF.

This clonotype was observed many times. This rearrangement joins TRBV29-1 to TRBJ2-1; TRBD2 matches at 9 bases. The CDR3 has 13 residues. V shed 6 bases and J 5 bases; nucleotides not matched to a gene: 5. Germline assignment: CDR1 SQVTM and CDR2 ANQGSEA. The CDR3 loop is CSVLTSGNNEQFF. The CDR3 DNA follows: TGCAGCGTCCTGACTAGCGGTAACAATGAGCAGTTCTTC.

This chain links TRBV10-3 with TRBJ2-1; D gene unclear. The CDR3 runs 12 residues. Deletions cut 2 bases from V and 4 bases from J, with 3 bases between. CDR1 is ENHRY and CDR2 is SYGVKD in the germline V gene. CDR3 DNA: TGTGCCATCAGTGAGGGGTACAATGAGCAGTTCTTC. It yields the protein CAISEGYNEQFF.

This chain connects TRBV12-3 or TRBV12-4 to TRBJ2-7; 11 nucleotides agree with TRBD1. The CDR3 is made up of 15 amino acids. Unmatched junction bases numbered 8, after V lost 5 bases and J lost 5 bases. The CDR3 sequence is CASSPRGTGGNEQYF. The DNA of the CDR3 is TGTGCCAGCAGTCCCCGAGGGACAGGGGGAAACGAGCAGTACTTC.

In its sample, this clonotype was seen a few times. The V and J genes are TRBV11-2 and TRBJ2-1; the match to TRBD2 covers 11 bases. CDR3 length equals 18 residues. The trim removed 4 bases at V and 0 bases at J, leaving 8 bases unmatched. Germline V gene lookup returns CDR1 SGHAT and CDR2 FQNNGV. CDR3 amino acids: CASSWLGTSGYSYNEQFF. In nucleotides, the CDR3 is TGTGCCAGCAGCTGGCTAGGGACTAGCGGCTACTCCTACAATGAGCAGTTCTTC.

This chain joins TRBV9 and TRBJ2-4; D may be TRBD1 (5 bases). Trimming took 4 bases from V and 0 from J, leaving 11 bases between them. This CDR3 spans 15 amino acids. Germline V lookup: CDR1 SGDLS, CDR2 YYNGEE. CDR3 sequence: CASSRGTLAKNIQYF. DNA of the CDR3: TGTGCCAGCAGCAGGGGTACCTTAGCCAAAAACATTCAGTACTTC.

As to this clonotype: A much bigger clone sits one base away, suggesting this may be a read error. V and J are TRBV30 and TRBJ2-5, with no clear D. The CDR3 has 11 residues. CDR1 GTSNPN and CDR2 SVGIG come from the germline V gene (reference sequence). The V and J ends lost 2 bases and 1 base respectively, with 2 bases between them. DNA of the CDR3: TGTGCCTGGAGTCCCCAAGAGACCCAGTACTTC. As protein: CAWSPQETQYF.

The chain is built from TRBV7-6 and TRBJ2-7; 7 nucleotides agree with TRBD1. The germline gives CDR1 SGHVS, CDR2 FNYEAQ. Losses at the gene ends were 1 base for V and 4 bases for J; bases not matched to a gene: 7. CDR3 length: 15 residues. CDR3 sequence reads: CASSLGGTALYEQYF. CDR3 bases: TGTGCCAGCAGCTTAGGTGGGACAGCTTTGTACGAGCAGTACTTC. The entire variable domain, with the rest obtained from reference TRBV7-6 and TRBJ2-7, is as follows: GAGVSQSPRYKVTKRGQDVALRCDPISGHVSLYWYRQALGQGPEFLTYFNYEAQQDKSGLPNDRFSAERPEGSISTLTIQRTEQRDSAMYRCASSLGGTALYEQYFGPGTRLTVT.

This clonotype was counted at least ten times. The CDR3 DNA reads as TGTGCCAGCAGACGGGACAGGGACTATGGCTACACCTTC. Its translation is CASRRDRDYGYTF. The chain couples TRBV7-2 to TRBJ1-2; 9 bases map to TRBD1. With 6 bases clipped from V and 3 bases from J, the junction kept 2 bases outside the gene matches. Germline CDR1 SGHTA, CDR2 FQGNSA. The CDR3 runs to 13 residues.

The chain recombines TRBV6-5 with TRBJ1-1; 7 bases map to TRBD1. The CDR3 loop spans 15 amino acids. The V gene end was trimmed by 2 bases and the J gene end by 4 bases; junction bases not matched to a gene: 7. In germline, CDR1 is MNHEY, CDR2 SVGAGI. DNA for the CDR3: TGTGCCAGCAGTTACGTCGGAGGGGGCGGCACTGAAGCTTTCTTT. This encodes CASSYVGGGGTEAFF.

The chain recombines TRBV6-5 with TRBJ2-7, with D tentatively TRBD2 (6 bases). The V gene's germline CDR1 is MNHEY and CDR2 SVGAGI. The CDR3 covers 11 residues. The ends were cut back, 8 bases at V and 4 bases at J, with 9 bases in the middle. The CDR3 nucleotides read TGTGCCAGCTGGGGGGTATACGAGCAGTACTTC. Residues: CASWGVYEQYF.

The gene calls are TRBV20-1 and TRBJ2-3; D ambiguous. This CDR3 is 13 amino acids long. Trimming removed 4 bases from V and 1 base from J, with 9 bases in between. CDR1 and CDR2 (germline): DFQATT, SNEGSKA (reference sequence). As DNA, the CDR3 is TGCAGTGCTAATCCGGACGGCACAGATACGCAGTATTTT. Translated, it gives CSANPDGTDTQYF.

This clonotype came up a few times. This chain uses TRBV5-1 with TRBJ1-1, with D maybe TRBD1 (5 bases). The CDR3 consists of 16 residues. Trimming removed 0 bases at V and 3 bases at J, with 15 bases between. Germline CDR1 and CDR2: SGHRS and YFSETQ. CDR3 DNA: TGCGCCAGCAGCTTGGGTCAGGGAGTAGTTGACACTGAAGCTTTCTTT. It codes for CASSLGQGVVDTEAFF.

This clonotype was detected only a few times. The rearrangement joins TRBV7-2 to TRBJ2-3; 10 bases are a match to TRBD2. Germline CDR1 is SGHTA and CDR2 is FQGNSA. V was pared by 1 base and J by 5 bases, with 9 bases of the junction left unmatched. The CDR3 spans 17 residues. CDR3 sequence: CASSLVLAGVSVDTQYF. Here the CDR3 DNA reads TGTGCCAGCAGCTTAGTCCTAGCGGGAGTATCAGTAGATACGCAGTATTTT.

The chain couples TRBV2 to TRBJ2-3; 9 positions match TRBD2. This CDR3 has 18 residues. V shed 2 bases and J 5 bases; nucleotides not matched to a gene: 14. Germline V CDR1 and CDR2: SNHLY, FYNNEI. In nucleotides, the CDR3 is TGTGCCAGCAGTGAACTCCCCGGGAATAGCGGGAGTAAAGATACGCAGTATTTT. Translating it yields CASSELPGNSGSKDTQYF.

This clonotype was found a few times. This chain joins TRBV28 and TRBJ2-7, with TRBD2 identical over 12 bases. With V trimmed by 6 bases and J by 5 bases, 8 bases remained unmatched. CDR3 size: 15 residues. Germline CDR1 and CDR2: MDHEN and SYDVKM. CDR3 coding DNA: TGTGCCAGCAGCTCTAGCGGGAGGGCCGCAGACGAGCAGTACTTC. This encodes CASSSSGRAADEQYF.

Here the CDR3 reads CSVVRPPSYEQYF. The CDR3 DNA follows: TGCAGCGTTGTCAGGCCCCCCTCCTACGAGCAGTACTTC. The chain has TRBV29-1 and TRBJ2-7; D remains unclear. The germline CDR1 and CDR2 sequences are SQVTM and ANQGSEA. V dropped 4 bases and J dropped 0 bases, with 10 bases sitting between them. The CDR3 runs to 13 residues.

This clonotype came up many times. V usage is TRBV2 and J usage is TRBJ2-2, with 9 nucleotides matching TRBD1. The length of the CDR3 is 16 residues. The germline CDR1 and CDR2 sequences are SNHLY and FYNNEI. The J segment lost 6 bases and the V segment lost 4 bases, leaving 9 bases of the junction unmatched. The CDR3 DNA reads TGTGCCAGCAGTGCACCTGGGACAGGGAGCGCCGGGGAGCTGTTTTTT. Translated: CASSAPGTGSAGELFF.